This T cell receptor (beta chain) was captured in a study of identical twins. V gave up 5 bases and J gave up 0 bases, with 9 bases separating them. The CDR3 runs 14 residues. Germline-derived CDR1 and CDR2 are SEHNR and FQNEAQ (reference sequence). This clonotype was detected only a few times. Template switching added a universal primer binding site, and final cDNA carried unique molecular identifiers. From the 5' RACE reads, TCRdb called clonotypes with MiXCR, one entry per CDR3 protein. This table holds fewer than 350,000 distinct CDR3 sequences, about 8.3% found once. The sample was also reused in another study, on yellow fever vaccine responses in identical twins.

The chain links TRBV7-9 to TRBJ2-3; D perhaps matches TRBD1 (5 bases). The source of this sequence is a woman aged 18-30 years in good health. The sample taken for sequencing was memory (CD45RO+) T cells sorted from blood. The CDR3 loop is CASSARQSTDTQYF. The CDR3 bases are TGTGCCAGCAGCGCACGACAGAGCACAGATACGCAGTATTTT.